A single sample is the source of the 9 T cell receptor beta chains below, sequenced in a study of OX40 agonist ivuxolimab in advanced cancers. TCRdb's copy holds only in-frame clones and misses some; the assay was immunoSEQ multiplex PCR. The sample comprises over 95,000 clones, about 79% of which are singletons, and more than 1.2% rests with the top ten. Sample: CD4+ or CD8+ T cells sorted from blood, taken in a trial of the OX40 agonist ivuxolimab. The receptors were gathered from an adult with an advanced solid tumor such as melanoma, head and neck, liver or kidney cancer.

The CDR3 region is CASSPDQGLGEQYF. In DNA, the CDR3 is TGTGCCAGCAGCCCAGATCAAGGCCTGGGCGAGCAGTACTTC. The chain joins TRBV5-6 to TRBJ2-7; D remains ambiguous. The CDR3 totals 14 residues. Germline V CDR1 and CDR2: SGHDT, YYEEEE. Trimming removed 4 bases at V and 6 bases at J, with 17 bases between.

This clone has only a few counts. The DNA of the CDR3 is TGTGCCTGGAGTCGGGACAGGGTTAGGACCGGGGAGCTGTTTTTT. This gives the protein CAWSRDRVRTGELFF. The V and J genes are TRBV30 and TRBJ2-2; 9 nucleotides line up with TRBD1. This CDR3 has 15 amino acids. Germline CDR1 reads GTSNPN; CDR2 reads SVGIG (reference sequence). Losses at the gene ends were 2 bases for V and 5 bases for J; bases not matched to a gene: 6.

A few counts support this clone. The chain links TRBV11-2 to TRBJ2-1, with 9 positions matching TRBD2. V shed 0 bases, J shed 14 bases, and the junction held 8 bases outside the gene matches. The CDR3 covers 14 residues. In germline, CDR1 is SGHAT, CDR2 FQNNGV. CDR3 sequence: CASSLDLRGGGEFF. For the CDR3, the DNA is TGTGCCAGCAGCTTAGATCTACGCGGGGGGGGCGAGTTCTTC.

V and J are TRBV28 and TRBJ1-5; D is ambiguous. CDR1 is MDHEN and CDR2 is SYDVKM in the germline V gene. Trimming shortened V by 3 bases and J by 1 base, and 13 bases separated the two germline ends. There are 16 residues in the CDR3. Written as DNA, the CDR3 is TGTGCCAGCAGTTTTGGTAGGAGGAGAAGCAATCAGCCCCAGCATTTT. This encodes CASSFGRRRSNQPQHF.

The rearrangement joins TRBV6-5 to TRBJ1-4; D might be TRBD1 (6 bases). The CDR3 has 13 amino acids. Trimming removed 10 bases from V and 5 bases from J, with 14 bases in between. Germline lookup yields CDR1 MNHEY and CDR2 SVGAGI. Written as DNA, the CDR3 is TGTGCCATCTCCGGGACACCAAATGAAAAACTGTTTTTT. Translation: CAISGTPNEKLFF.

Here the CDR3 DNA reads TGTGCCAGCAGCCCCGAGGGGTTCGGGGAGCTGTTTTTT. Residues: CASSPEGFGELFF. The V and J genes are TRBV11-3 and TRBJ2-2; the D gene could be TRBD1 or TRBD2 (5 bases each). This CDR3 has 13 residues. V lost 5 bases to trimming and J lost 7 bases, with 11 bases between them. Germline assignment: CDR1 SGHNT and CDR2 YENEEA.

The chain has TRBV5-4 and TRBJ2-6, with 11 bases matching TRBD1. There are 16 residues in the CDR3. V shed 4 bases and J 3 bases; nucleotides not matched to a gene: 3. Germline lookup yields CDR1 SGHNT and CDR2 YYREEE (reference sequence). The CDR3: CASSGQGAGGANVLTF. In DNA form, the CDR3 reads TGTGCCAGCAGCGGACAGGGGGCGGGTGGGGCCAACGTCCTGACTTTC.

CDR3 in amino acids: CASSLSNEQFF. In DNA, the CDR3 is TGTGCCAGCAGCCTAAGCAATGAGCAGTTCTTC. This chain links TRBV7-9 with TRBJ2-1; D call uncertain. CDR3 length equals 11 residues. Trimming removed 5 bases from V and 6 bases from J, with 5 bases in between. Looked up from germline, CDR1 is SEHNR and CDR2 is FQNEAQ (reference sequence).

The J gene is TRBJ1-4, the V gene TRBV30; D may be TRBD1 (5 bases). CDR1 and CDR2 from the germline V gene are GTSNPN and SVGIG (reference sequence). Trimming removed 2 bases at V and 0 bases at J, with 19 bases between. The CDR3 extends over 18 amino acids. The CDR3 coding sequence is TGTGCCTGGAGTCTGGAGGGGAGGAGGCTTGCAACTAATGAAAAACTGTTTTTT. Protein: CAWSLEGRRLATNEKLFF.